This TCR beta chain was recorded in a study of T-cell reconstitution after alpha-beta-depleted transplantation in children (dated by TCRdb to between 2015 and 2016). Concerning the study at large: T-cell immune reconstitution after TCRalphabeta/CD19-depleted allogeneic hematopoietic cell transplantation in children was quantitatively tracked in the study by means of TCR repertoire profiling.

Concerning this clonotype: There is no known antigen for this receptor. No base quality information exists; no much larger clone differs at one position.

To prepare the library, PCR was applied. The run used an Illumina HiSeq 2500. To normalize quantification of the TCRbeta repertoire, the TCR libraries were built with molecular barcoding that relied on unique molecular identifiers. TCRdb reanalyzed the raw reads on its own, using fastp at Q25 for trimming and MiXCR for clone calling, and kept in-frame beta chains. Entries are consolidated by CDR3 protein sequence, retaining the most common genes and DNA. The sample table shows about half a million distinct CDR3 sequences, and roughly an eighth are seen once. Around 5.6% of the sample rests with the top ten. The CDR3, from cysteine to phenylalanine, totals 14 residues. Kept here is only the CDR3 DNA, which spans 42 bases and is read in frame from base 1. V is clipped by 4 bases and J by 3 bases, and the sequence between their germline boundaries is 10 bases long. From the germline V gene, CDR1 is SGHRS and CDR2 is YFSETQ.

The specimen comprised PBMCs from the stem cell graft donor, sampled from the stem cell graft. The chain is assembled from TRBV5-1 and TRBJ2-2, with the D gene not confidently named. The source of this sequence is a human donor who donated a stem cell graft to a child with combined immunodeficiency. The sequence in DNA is TGCGCCAGCAGCCCAGCATGGGACACCGGGGAGCTGTTTTTT. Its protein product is CASSPAWDTGELFF.